The subject of this entry is one T cell receptor (beta chain). Its specificity is unknown. The data belong to a study of OX40 agonist ivuxolimab in advanced cancers. Study-level background: Patients undergoing dose escalation presented with hepatocellular carcinoma, melanoma, renal cell or head and neck cancer. Whole-study findings and limits: In general, CD8+ T cells held more expanded clones than CD4+ did, on average.

CDR3 length equals 16 residues. V dropped 0 bases and J dropped 6; count of bases not matched to a gene: 8. Per germline, CDR1 MNHEY and CDR2 SMNVEV (reference sequence). The assay was immunoSEQ multiplex PCR, and TCRdb's table has in-frame clones only and misses some. In the table there are 70,000 or so clones, about three quarters of which are singletons. The V and J genes are TRBV27 and TRBJ2-7, with 10 bases matching TRBD1. This TCR derives from an adult with an advanced solid tumor such as melanoma, head and neck, liver or kidney cancer. Sequencing was performed on CD4+ or CD8+ T cells sorted from blood, taken in a trial of the OX40 agonist ivuxolimab. For the CDR3, the DNA is TGTGCCAGCAGTTTATCGAGGACAGGGGGACTTGGCGAGCAGTACTTC. It codes for CASSLSRTGGLGEQYF.